This T cell receptor beta chain was observed in a study of shared clonotypes between healthy human individuals. The CDR3 consists of 14 residues. Trimming left V 7 bases short and J 0 bases short, with 11 bases between. Germline loops: CDR1 SGHTA, CDR2 FQGNSA. The table came from immunoSEQ multiplex PCR; TCRdb's copy has only in-frame clones and leaves some out. The sample holds 2 million to 2.5 million clones, approximately 94% seen once. The receptor's source is a man between 18 and 35 years old in good health. The sample consisted of naive CD4+ T cells sorted from blood. Subset in this sample: CD45RA+ positively selected. The chain joins TRBV7-2 to TRBJ2-3, with no clear D. CDR3 sequence reads: CASTFRLSTDTQYF. The CDR3 region has the DNA TGTGCCAGCACCTTTAGACTCAGCACAGATACGCAGTATTTT.